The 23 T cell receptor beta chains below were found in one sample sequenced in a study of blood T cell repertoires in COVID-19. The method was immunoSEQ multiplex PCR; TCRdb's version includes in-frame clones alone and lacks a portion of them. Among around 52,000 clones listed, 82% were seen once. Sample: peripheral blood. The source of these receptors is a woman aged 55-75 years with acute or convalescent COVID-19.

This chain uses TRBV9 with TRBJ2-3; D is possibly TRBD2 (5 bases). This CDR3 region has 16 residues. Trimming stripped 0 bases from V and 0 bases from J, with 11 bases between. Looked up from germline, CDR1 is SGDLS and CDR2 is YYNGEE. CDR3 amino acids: CASSVASGFSTDTQYF. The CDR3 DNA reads TGTGCCAGCAGCGTAGCCTCGGGGTTTAGCACAGATACGCAGTATTTT.

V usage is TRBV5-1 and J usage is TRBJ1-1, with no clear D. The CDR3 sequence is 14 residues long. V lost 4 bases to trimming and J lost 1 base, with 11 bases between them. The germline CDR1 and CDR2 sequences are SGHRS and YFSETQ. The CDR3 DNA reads TGCGCCAGCAGCGGCGGTGCCGAGAACACTGAAGCTTTCTTT. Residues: CASSGGAENTEAFF.

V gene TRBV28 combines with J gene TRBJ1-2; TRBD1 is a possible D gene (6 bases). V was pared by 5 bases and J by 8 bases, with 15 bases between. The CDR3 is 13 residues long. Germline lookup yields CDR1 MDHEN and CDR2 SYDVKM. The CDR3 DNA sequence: TGTGCCAGCAGTGCACAGGGAGATGGGGGCTACACCTTC. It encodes CASSAQGDGGYTF.

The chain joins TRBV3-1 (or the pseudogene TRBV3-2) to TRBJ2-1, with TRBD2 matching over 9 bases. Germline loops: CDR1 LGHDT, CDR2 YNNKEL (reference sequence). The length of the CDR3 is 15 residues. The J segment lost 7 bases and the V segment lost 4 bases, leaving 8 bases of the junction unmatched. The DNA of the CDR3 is TGTGCCAGCAGCCCCAGGGCGGGGGGGCGGAATGAGCAGTTCTTC. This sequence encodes CASSPRAGGRNEQFF.

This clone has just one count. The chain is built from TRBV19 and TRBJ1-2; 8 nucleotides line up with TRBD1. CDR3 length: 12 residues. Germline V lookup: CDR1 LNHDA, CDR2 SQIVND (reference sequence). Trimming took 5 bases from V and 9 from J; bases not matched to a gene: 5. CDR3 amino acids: CASSSGTGRYTF. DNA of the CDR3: TGTGCCAGTAGTTCCGGGACAGGCCGCTACACCTTC. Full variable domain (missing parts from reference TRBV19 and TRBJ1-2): DGGITQSPKYLFRKEGQNVTLSCEQNLNHDAMYWYRQDPGQGLRLIYYSQIVNDFQKGDIAEGYSVSREKKESFPLTVTSAQKNPTAFYLCASSSGTGRYTFGSGTRLTVV.

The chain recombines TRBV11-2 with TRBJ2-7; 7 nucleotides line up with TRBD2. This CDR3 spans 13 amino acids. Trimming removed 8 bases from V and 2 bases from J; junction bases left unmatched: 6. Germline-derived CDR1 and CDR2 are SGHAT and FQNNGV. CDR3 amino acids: CASPWGGAYEQYF. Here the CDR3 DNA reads TGTGCCAGCCCCTGGGGGGGGGCCTACGAGCAGTACTTC.

CDR3 nucleotides: TGTGCCAGCTCACCACGTACGGGGGATAATTCACCCCTCCACTTT. Protein product: CASSPRTGDNSPLHF. This chain uses TRBV18 with TRBJ1-6; D perhaps matches TRBD1 (5 bases). The germline gives CDR1 KGHSH, CDR2 LQKENI. Trimming cost V 1 base and J 5 bases, with 9 bases left between them. The length of the CDR3 is 15 residues.

CDR3 sequence: CASSSSHGYNSPLHF. As DNA, the CDR3 is TGTGCCAGCAGTTCCTCTCACGGCTATAATTCACCCCTCCACTTT. The rearrangement links TRBV7-9 to TRBJ1-6, with no clear D. The CDR3 runs to 15 residues. Deletions cut 6 bases from V and 3 bases from J, with 12 bases between. Germline CDR1 reads SEHNR; CDR2 reads FQNEAQ (reference sequence). Using reference TRBV7-9 and TRBJ1-6 for the parts outside the CDR3, the full variable domain is DTGVSQNPRHKITKRGQNVTFRCDPISEHNRLYWYRQTLGQGPEFLTYFQNEAQLEKSRLLSDRFSAERPKGSFSTLEIQRTEQGDSAMYLCASSSSHGYNSPLHFGNGTRLTVT.

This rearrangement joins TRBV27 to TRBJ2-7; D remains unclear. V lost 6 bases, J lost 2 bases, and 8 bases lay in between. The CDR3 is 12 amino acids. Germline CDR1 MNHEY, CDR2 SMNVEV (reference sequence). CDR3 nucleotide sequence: TGTGCCAGCAGGTCGTCAGCCTACGAGCAGTACTTC. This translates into CASRSSAYEQYF.

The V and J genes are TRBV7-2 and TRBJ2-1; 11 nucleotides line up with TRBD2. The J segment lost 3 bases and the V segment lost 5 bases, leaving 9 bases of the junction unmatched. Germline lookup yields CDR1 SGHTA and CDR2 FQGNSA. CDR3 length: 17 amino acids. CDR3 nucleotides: TGTGCCAGCAGCGAAGCTTCTAGCGGGGGGCACTACAATGAGCAGTTCTTC. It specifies CASSEASSGGHYNEQFF.

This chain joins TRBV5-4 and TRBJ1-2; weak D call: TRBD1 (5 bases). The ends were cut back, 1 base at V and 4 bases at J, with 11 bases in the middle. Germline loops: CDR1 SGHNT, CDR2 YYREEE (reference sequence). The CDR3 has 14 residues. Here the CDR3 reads CASSLPGEVYGYTF. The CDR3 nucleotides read TGTGCCAGCAGCTTGCCGGGGGAGGTCTATGGCTACACCTTC.

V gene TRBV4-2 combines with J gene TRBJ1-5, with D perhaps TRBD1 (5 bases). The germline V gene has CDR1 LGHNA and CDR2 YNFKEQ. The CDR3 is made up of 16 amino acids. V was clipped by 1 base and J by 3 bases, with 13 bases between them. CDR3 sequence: CASSQAPGLNNQPQHF. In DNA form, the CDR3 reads TGTGCCAGCAGCCAAGCCCCAGGGCTTAACAATCAGCCCCAGCATTTT.

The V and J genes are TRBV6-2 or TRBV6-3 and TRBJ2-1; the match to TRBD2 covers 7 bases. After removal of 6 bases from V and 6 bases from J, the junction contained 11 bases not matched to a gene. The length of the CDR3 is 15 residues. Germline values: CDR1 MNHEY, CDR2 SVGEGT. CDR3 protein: CASSHPVLAVNEQFF. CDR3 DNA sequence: TGTGCCAGCAGCCACCCCGTTCTAGCGGTCAATGAGCAGTTCTTC.

The CDR3 DNA sequence: TGTGCCAGCTCTAGACTAGCGGGGGAAGAGACCCAGTACTTC. This gives the protein CASSRLAGEETQYF. The V and J genes are TRBV18 and TRBJ2-5; 12 positions agree with TRBD2. CDR1 is KGHSH and CDR2 is LQKENI in the germline V gene. The CDR3 extends over 14 amino acids. Germline trimming cut 6 bases from V and 3 bases from J; bases unmatched to any gene: 2.

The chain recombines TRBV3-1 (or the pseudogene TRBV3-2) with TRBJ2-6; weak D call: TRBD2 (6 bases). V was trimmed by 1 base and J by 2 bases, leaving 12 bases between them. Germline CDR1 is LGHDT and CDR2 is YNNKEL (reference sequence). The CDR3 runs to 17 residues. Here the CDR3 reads CASSQGSWEAGANVLTF. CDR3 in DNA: TGTGCCAGCAGCCAAGGGTCCTGGGAGGCTGGGGCCAACGTCCTGACTTTC.

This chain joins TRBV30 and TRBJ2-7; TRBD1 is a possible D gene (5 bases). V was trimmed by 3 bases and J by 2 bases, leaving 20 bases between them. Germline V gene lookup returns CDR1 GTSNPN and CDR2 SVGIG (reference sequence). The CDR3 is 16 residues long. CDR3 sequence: CAWRDAGQGLPYEQYF. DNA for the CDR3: TGTGCCTGGAGAGACGCCGGGCAGGGCCTACCCTACGAGCAGTACTTC.

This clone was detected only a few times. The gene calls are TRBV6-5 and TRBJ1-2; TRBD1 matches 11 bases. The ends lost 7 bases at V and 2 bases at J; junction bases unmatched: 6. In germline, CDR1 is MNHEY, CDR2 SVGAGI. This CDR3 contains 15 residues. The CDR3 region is CASTLGQGGNYGYTF. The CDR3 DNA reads TGTGCCAGCACCCTGGGACAGGGGGGAAACTATGGCTACACCTTC.

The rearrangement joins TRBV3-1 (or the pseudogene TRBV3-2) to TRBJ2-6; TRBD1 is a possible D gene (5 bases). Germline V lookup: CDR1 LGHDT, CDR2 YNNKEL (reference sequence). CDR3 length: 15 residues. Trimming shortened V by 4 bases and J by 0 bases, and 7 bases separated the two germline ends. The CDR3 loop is CASSRQSSGANVLTF. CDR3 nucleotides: TGTGCCAGCAGCCGACAGAGCTCTGGGGCCAACGTCCTGACTTTC.

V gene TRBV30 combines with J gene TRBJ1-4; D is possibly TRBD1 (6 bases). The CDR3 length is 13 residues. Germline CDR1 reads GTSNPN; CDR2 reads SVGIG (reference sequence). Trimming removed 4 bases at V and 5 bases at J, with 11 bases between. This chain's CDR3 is CAWNRAVNEKLFF. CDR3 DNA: TGTGCCTGGAACAGGGCGGTAAATGAAAAACTGTTTTTT.

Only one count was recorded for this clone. The DNA for the CDR3 is TGTGCCAGCAGTTTTGGACAACCCAACAATGAGCAGTTCTTC. This encodes CASSFGQPNNEQFF. The J gene is TRBJ2-1, the V gene TRBV27; D is possibly TRBD1 (5 bases). Germline assignment: CDR1 MNHEY and CDR2 SMNVEV (reference sequence). The CDR3 consists of 14 residues. V was pared by 3 bases and J by 5 bases, with 11 bases between.

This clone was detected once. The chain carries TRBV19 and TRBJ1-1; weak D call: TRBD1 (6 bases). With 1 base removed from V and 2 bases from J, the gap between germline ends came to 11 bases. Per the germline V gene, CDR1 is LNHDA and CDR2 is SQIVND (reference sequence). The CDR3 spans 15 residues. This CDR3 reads CASSIVGAVNTEAFF. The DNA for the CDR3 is TGTGCCAGTAGTATAGTGGGGGCGGTTAACACTGAAGCTTTCTTT. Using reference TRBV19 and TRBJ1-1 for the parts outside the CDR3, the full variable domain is DGGITQSPKYLFRKEGQNVTLSCEQNLNHDAMYWYRQDPGQGLRLIYYSQIVNDFQKGDIAEGYSVSREKKESFPLTVTSAQKNPTAFYLCASSIVGAVNTEAFFGQGTRLTVV.

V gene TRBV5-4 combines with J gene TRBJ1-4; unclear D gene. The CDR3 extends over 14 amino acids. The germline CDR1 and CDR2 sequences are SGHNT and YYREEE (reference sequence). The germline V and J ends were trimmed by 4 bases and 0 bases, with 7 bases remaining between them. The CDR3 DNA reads TGTGCCAGCAGCCCAGGCCCAACTAATGAAAAACTGTTTTTT. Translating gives CASSPGPTNEKLFF.

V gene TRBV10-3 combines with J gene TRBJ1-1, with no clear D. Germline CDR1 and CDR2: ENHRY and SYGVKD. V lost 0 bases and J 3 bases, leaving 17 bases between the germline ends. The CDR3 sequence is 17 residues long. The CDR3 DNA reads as TGTGCCATCAGTGAGTCCTCAGGAAAGAGGGCGGACACTGAAGCTTTCTTT. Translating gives CAISESSGKRADTEAFF.